This passage covers 8 T cell receptor beta chains from one sample sequenced in a study of T cells in Graves' hyperthyroidism and ophthalmopathy (dated by TCRdb to the late 2010s). Libraries were constructed by multiplex PCR. The instrument was an Illumina HiSeq 2000. Amplification of TCR beta CDR3 regions was carried out from RNA transcripts. The first round of RT-PCR for the TCR CDR3 was performed with the HTBI primer set and the Qiagen OneStep RT-PCR kit. The public reads were reanalyzed by TCRdb: fastp trimming at Q25, MiXCR alignment, in-frame beta chains only. Duplicate CDR3 protein sequences are folded into a single record with the most common DNA and genes. The sample records about 570,000 distinct CDR3 sequences, approximately 44% of which are singletons. Together, the top ten hold about 20% of the sample. The specimen sequenced was peripheral blood or thyroid tissue (not recorded which). These receptors originate from an adult woman with Graves' disease, either hyperthyroidism or ophthalmopathy (not recorded which).

The rearrangement links TRBV7-3 to TRBJ2-7; D ambiguous. The J call could be wrong; TRBJ2-1 is a better fit for the DNA end. Germline loops: CDR1 SGHTA, CDR2 FQGTGA. The CDR3 totals 13 residues. The CDR3 region is CASSLTIFDEQFF. The CDR3 nucleotides read TGTGCCAGCAGCTTAACCATATTTGATGAGCAGTTCTTC.

The J gene is TRBJ2-7, the V gene TRBV20-1; 10 bases match TRBD2. This CDR3 is built from 14 residues. Looked up from germline, CDR1 is DFQATT and CDR2 is SNEGSKA (reference sequence). This CDR3 is CSVDAGTSVSEQYF. CDR3 DNA: TGCAGCGTCGACGCCGGGACTAGCGTTTCCGAGCAGTACTTC.

This clonotype was observed many times. This rearrangement joins TRBV25-1 to TRBJ2-5; no clear D. CDR1 and CDR2 from the germline V gene are MGHDK and SYGVNS. With 5 bases removed from V and 1 base from J, the gap between germline ends came to 14 bases. CDR3 length: 15 amino acids. CDR3 in DNA: TGTGCCAGCAGTCCCCGCCCGCTTAGCCAAGAGACCCAGTACTTC. Its translation: CASSPRPLSQETQYF.

At least ten counts were recorded for this clonotype. V usage is TRBV13 and J usage is TRBJ1-2, with D hard to call. The CDR3 runs 15 residues. The germline V gene has CDR1 PRHDT and CDR2 FYEKMQ (reference sequence). Trimming pared 4 bases from V and 8 bases from J, leaving 20 bases between. Here the CDR3 reads CASSSRVKVARGYTF. The CDR3 bases are TGTGCCAGCAGCTCTCGGGTCAAAGTGGCTCGCGGCTACACCTTC. The whole variable domain, remainder taken from reference TRBV13 and TRBJ1-2, is AAGVIQSPRHLIKEKRETATLKCYPIPRHDTVYWYQQGPGQDPQFLISFYEKMQSDKGSIPDRFSAQQFSDYHSELNMSSLELGDSALYFCASSSRVKVARGYTFGSGTRLTVV.

This clonotype was seen at least ten times. This rearrangement joins TRBV7-2 to TRBJ2-7, with a possible D match to TRBD2 (5 bases). The CDR3 sequence is 15 residues long. Trimming took 5 bases from V and 0 from J, leaving 14 bases between them. Per the germline V gene, CDR1 is SGHTA and CDR2 is FQGNSA. CDR3 amino acids: CASSQLSAGSYEQYF. DNA for the CDR3: TGTGCCAGCAGCCAGCTTTCGGCGGGCTCCTACGAGCAGTACTTC.

The chain links TRBV6-2 or TRBV6-3 to TRBJ2-2; D uncertain. The CDR3 loop spans 13 amino acids. CDR1 and CDR2 from the germline V gene are MNHEY and SVGEGT. Trimming pared 2 bases from V and 6 bases from J, leaving 7 bases between. The CDR3 DNA is TGTGCCAGCAGTTACGGGTCTTCCGGGGAGCTGTTTTTT. Translation: CASSYGSSGELFF.

This clonotype occurred once. The chain employs TRBV7-9 and TRBJ2-5; the match to TRBD1 covers 7 bases. Per germline, CDR1 SEHNR and CDR2 FQNEAQ (reference sequence). The CDR3 sequence is 15 residues long. With 1 base clipped from V and 5 bases from J, the junction kept 7 bases outside the gene matches. The CDR3 DNA is TGTGCCAGCAGCTTAGACGGGTCACAGGGGGAGACCCAGTACTTC. Translation: CASSLDGSQGETQYF.

Ten or more counts support this clonotype. CDR3 protein: CASSFTSVVDEKLFF. The CDR3, as DNA: TGCGCCAGCAGCTTTACTTCAGTGGTGGATGAAAAACTGTTTTTT. The chain recombines TRBV5-1 with TRBJ1-4; D not certain. CDR1 and CDR2 (germline): SGHRS, YFSETQ. V was trimmed by 2 bases and J by 6 bases, leaving 14 bases between them. The CDR3 is 15 residues long. Variable domain in full (rest from reference TRBV5-1 and TRBJ1-4): KAGVTQTPRYLIKTRGQQVTLSCSPISGHRSVSWYQQTPGQGLQFLFEYFSETQRNKGNFPGRFSGRQFSNSRSEMNVSTLELGDSALYLCASSFTSVVDEKLFFGSGTQLSVL.